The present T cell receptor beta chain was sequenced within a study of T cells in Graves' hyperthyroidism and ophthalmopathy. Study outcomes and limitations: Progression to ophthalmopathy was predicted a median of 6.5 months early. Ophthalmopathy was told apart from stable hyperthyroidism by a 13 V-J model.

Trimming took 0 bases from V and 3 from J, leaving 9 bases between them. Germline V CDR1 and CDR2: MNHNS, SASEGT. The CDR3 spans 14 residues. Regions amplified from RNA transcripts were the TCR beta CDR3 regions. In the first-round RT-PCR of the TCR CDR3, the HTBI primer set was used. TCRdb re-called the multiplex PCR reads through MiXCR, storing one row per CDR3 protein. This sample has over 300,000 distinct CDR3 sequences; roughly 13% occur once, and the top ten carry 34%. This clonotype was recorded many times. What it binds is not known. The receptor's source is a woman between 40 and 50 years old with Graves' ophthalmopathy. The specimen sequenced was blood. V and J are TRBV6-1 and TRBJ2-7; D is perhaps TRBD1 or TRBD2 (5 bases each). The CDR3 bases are TGTGCCAGCAGTGAAGCGATGGGGGTCTACGAGCAGTACTTC. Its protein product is CASSEAMGVYEQYF.